This TCR beta chain was sequenced during a study of control samples from healthy donors and cancer patients. Measured with immunoSEQ multiplex PCR; TCRdb has only the in-frame clones, and not every one. The sample consists of fewer than 200,000 clones, around 95% of them appearing once. The sequenced sample was blood. The TCR was taken from a woman aged 55-70 years in good health.

The CDR3: CASSVGLAGGQDTQYF. CDR3 nucleotides: TGTGCCAGCAGTGTGGGACTAGCGGGGGGCCAAGATACGCAGTATTTT. The chain recombines TRBV6-1 with TRBJ2-3; TRBD2 matches 15 bases. The CDR3 runs to 16 residues. J lost 5 bases, V lost 4 bases, and 4 bases had no gene match. Germline lookup yields CDR1 MNHNS and CDR2 SASEGT.